Shown below are 8 T cell receptor beta chains from a single sample sequenced in a study of T cell changes during pregnancy in multiple sclerosis. Libraries were prepared by immunoSEQ multiplex PCR; TCRdb keeps only in-frame clonotypes and omits some of them. The sample holds tens of thousands of clones, less than 95% seen once. The starting material was CD4+ T cells from peripheral blood mononuclear cells, obtained in the third trimester of pregnancy. These TCRs come from a female donor with multiple sclerosis, enrolled in a pregnancy study.

This chain uses TRBV7-8 with TRBJ1-6; TRBD1 matches at 9 bases. V lost 3 bases and J lost 9; bases outside the gene matches: 9. The germline gives CDR1 SGHVS, CDR2 FQNEAQ. This CDR3 is 16 amino acids long. DNA for the CDR3: TGTGCCAGCAGCTTCGGAGGACAGGGGTACTCTTCACCCCTCCACTTT. Translation: CASSFGGQGYSSPLHF.

This chain connects TRBV28 to TRBJ2-7; possibly TRBD2 for D (6 bases). The CDR3 runs 13 residues. Trimming stripped 6 bases from V and 4 bases from J, with 13 bases between. CDR1 and CDR2 from the germline V gene are MDHEN and SYDVKM. DNA for the CDR3: TGTGCCAGCAGGCTGGGCGGGGAGTACGAGCAGTACTTC. It yields the protein CASRLGGEYEQYF.

The chain recombines TRBV7-3 with TRBJ2-5; TRBD2 matches 8 bases. Per the germline V gene, CDR1 is SGHTA and CDR2 is FQGTGA. Trimming removed 1 base from V and 5 bases from J; junction bases left unmatched: 9. This CDR3 comprises 16 residues. CDR3 sequence reads: CASSLIPGGPGETQYF. The CDR3 nucleotides are TGTGCCAGCAGCTTAATACCGGGAGGGCCGGGGGAGACCCAGTACTTC.

The table lists this clone with a few counts. The J gene is TRBJ1-2, the V gene TRBV19; 8 nucleotides match TRBD1. Germline CDR1 LNHDA, CDR2 SQIVND (reference sequence). J lost 7 bases, V lost 5 bases, and 9 bases had no gene match. The CDR3 runs 14 residues. Here the CDR3 DNA reads TGTGCCAGTAGTCGACCGGACAGGGCCGTTGGCTACACCTTC. Translated, it gives CASSRPDRAVGYTF.

In its sample, this clone was seen a few times. This chain links TRBV9 with TRBJ2-1, with 7 bases fitting TRBD2. Germline V CDR1 and CDR2: SGDLS, YYNGEE. V was pared by 0 bases and J by 9 bases, with 6 bases of the junction left unmatched. CDR3 length equals 14 residues. CDR3 DNA sequence: TGTGCCAGCAGCGTAGAAGGCGGGAGTGTTGAGCAGTTCTTC. Residues: CASSVEGGSVEQFF.

This clone came up once. V and J are TRBV29-1 and TRBJ1-2, with TRBD1 matching 10 bases. V shed 0 bases and J 8 bases; nucleotides not matched to a gene: 9. The CDR3 runs to 15 residues. Germline-derived CDR1 and CDR2 are SQVTM and ANQGSEA. The DNA for the CDR3 is TGCAGCGTTGAAGAGAGCCGACAGGGGGCTTGGGGCTACACCTTC. Its translation: CSVEESRQGAWGYTF.

This clone was picked up a small number of times. The chain links TRBV2 to TRBJ1-1, with D perhaps matching TRBD1 (6 bases). The V and J ends lost 5 bases and 2 bases respectively, with 12 bases between them. The germline gives CDR1 SNHLY, CDR2 FYNNEI. This CDR3 is 14 amino acids long. CDR3 amino acids: CASSPDRRNTEAFF. The CDR3 bases are TGTGCCAGCAGTCCAGACAGGAGAAACACTGAAGCTTTCTTT.

V gene TRBV18 combines with J gene TRBJ2-3; 12 bases are shared with TRBD2. The CDR3 extends over 15 amino acids. J was trimmed by 5 bases and V by 4 bases; bases with no gene match: 4. Per germline, CDR1 KGHSH and CDR2 LQKENI. The CDR3: CASSQTSGSQDTQYF. DNA for the CDR3: TGTGCCAGCTCACAGACTAGCGGGAGCCAAGATACGCAGTATTTT.